These 23 T cell receptor beta chains share one sample of origin, sequenced in a study of blood T cells in healthy people across ages (dated by TCRdb to the mid-2010s). Library preparation used 5' RACE. Sequenced using an Illumina HiSeq 2500. The second PCR ran for about 6 to 12 cycles and used a J-beta primer mix along with a sample-barcoded 5' primer. Starting from the raw public reads, TCRdb applied fastp trimming at Q25, assembled clones with MiXCR and retained in-frame beta chains. CDR3 protein sequences are deduplicated, and each keeps its most common genes and DNA. Here the sample has 1.5 million to 1.9 million distinct CDR3 sequences; 42% occur a single time. 4% of the sample lies in the top ten. Specimen: blood. The receptors originated from a woman aged 18-29 years in good health.

The chain links TRBV6-7 to TRBJ1-5; 8 nucleotides line up with TRBD1. TRBV6-7 is recorded as an ORF, its role being uncertain. This CDR3 spans 15 amino acids. With 1 base clipped from V and 7 bases from J, the junction kept 6 bases outside the gene matches. In DNA, the CDR3 is TGTGCCAGCAGTTACTGCAGGGGGCCAGGCCAGCCCCAGCATTTT. Its translation: CASSYCRGPGQPQHF.

This sequence joins TRBV7-2 and TRBJ2-1, with D unclear. The CDR3 is made up of 17 amino acids. CDR1 SGHTA and CDR2 FQGNSA come from the germline V gene. The V end lost 1 base, the J end lost 1 base, and 14 bases lay between the germline ends. The CDR3 nucleotides are TGTGCCAGCAGCTTAGTCGGTCCCGCAGTGTCCTACAATGAGCAGTTCTTC. As protein: CASSLVGPAVSYNEQFF.

V and J are TRBV13 and TRBJ2-2; D gene uncertain. The CDR3 is made up of 15 amino acids. In germline, CDR1 is PRHDT, CDR2 FYEKMQ (reference sequence). Trimming shortened V by 0 bases and J by 1 base, and 6 bases separated the two germline ends. Here the CDR3 reads CASSLGHLNTGELFF. CDR3 nucleotides: TGTGCCAGCAGCTTAGGGCACTTGAACACCGGGGAGCTGTTTTTT. Filled out from reference TRBV13 and TRBJ2-2, the complete variable domain reads AAGVIQSPRHLIKEKRETATLKCYPIPRHDTVYWYQQGPGQDPQFLISFYEKMQSDKGSIPDRFSAQQFSDYHSELNMSSLELGDSALYFCASSLGHLNTGELFFGEGSRLTVL.

The rearrangement uses TRBV29-1 and TRBJ2-7; D ambiguous. Trimming took 2 bases from V and 3 from J, leaving 5 bases between them. The length of the CDR3 is 11 residues. The V gene's germline CDR1 is SQVTM and CDR2 ANQGSEA. CDR3: CSVEWSYEQYF. The CDR3 DNA is TGCAGCGTTGAATGGAGCTACGAGCAGTACTTC.

J is TRBJ2-5 and V is TRBV6-2 or TRBV6-3; TRBD1 is a possible D gene (5 bases). CDR3 length equals 12 residues. V lost 8 bases and J 1 base, leaving 8 bases between the germline ends. CDR1 MNHEY and CDR2 SVGEGT come from the germline V gene. This chain's CDR3 is CASGHRQETQYF. DNA for the CDR3: TGTGCCAGCGGACACCGCCAAGAGACCCAGTACTTC.

This clonotype was seen a handful of times. The chain combines TRBV30 with TRBJ2-5, with D possibly TRBD1 on 5 matching bases. The germline CDR1 and CDR2 sequences are GTSNPN and SVGIG (reference sequence). V was clipped by 5 bases and J by 1 base, with 11 bases between them. The CDR3 length is 13 residues. CDR3 sequence: CAWGDSSQETQYF. As DNA, the CDR3 is TGTGCCTGGGGTGACAGCTCCCAAGAGACCCAGTACTTC.

The rearrangement uses TRBV20-1 and TRBJ2-5; D may be TRBD1 or TRBD2 (7 bases each). The CDR3 extends over 15 amino acids. V shed 5 bases and J shed 11 bases, with 27 bases lying between them. Germline CDR1 reads DFQATT; CDR2 reads SNEGSKA (reference sequence). CDR3 in amino acids: CSAPNRDSGNNEQYF. The CDR3, as DNA: TGCAGTGCTCCGAACAGGGACAGCGGGAACAATGAGCAGTACTTC.

The chain employs TRBV5-1 and TRBJ1-1, with D possibly TRBD1 on 5 matching bases. V lost 1 base to trimming and J lost 7 bases, with 14 bases between them. This CDR3 has 14 residues. Looked up from germline, CDR1 is SGHRS and CDR2 is YFSETQ. DNA of the CDR3: TGCGCCAGCAGCTTGTCGGACATCTCCGGTGAAGCTTTCTTT. It codes for CASSLSDISGEAFF.

The chain recombines TRBV3-1 with TRBJ2-5; perhaps TRBD1 as D (6 bases). The germline V gene encodes CDR1 LGHDT and CDR2 YNNKEL (reference sequence). The V end was cut by 3 bases, the J end by 1 base, with 12 bases between. This CDR3 has 15 residues. CDR3 in amino acids: CASSHSDRLQETQYF. The CDR3 DNA reads as TGTGCCAGCAGCCATTCTGACAGGCTCCAAGAGACCCAGTACTTC.

The chain is built from TRBV18 and TRBJ2-1; D is possibly TRBD2 (7 bases). The J call may be mistaken, given a closer DNA end match to TRBJ2-7. Germline-derived CDR1 and CDR2 are KGHSH and LQKENI. This CDR3 comprises 16 residues. The CDR3 loop is CASSPGWGGSYNEQYF. In DNA form, the CDR3 reads TGTGCCAGCTCACCTGGATGGGGGGGCTCCTACAATGAGCAGTACTTC.

This clonotype occurred a few times. The chain couples TRBV7-2 to TRBJ2-5; possibly TRBD1 for D (6 bases). The CDR3 contains 14 residues. Germline V lookup: CDR1 SGHTA, CDR2 FQGNSA. V was pared by 5 bases and J by 2 bases, with 12 bases between. CDR3 residues: CASSKQGVQETQYF. The CDR3 region has the DNA TGTGCCAGCAGCAAACAGGGTGTGCAAGAGACCCAGTACTTC. Based on the CDR3 plus reference TRBV7-2 and TRBJ2-5, the full variable domain is GAGVSQSPSNKVTEKGKDVELRCDPISGHTALYWYRQSLGQGLEFLIYFQGNSAPDKSGLPSDRFSAERTGGSVSTLTIQRTQQEDSAVYLCASSKQGVQETQYFGPGTRLLVL.

The CDR3 region has the DNA TGTGCCAGCAGCGTAGGGCCAGGAAGTTCCTACGAGCAGTACTTC. Its protein is CASSVGPGSSYEQYF. This chain connects TRBV9 to TRBJ2-7; D is ambiguous. CDR1 is SGDLS, CDR2 YYNGEE, per germline. This CDR3 region has 15 residues. Trimming pared 0 bases from V and 1 base from J, leaving 11 bases between.

This clonotype was recorded at least ten times. CDR3 residues: CASSKDSHYGYTF. CDR3 coding DNA: TGTGCCAGCAGTAAGGACAGTCACTATGGCTACACCTTC. This chain joins TRBV7-2 and TRBJ1-2; D is perhaps TRBD1 (6 bases). This CDR3 comprises 13 residues. Germline CDR1 is SGHTA and CDR2 is FQGNSA. V was pared by 6 bases and J by 3 bases, with 11 bases between.

Regarding this clonotype: A read error may produce the germline difference seen at one junction end. This sequence joins TRBV6-2 or TRBV6-3 and TRBJ2-5, with D maybe TRBD1 (8 bases). There are 15 residues in the CDR3. Per the germline V gene, CDR1 is MNHEY and CDR2 is SVGEGT. This CDR3 reads CASSKTSSGGNEQYF. CDR3 sequence (DNA): TGTGCTAGCAGTAAGACTAGCTCAGGGGGCAATGAGCAGTACTTC.

The chain uses TRBV28 and TRBJ2-2; TRBD1 matches 7 bases. J was trimmed by 5 bases and V by 3 bases; bases with no gene match: 9. The CDR3 length is 16 residues. CDR1 and CDR2 from the germline V gene are MDHEN and SYDVKM. For the CDR3, the DNA is TGTGCCAGCAGTTTCTCCCGGGACAGTCAAACCGGGGAGCTGTTTTTT. Translation gives CASSFSRDSQTGELFF.

The chain carries TRBV20-1 and TRBJ1-3, with 7 bases identical to TRBD1. Germline CDR1 and CDR2: DFQATT and SNEGSKA (reference sequence). Trimming took 0 bases from V and 2 from J; bases not matched to a gene: 4. The CDR3 runs to 15 residues. The CDR3 spells CSARDLGTAGNTIYF. CDR3 bases: TGCAGTGCTAGAGATCTCGGGACAGCTGGAAACACCATATATTTT.

This clonotype was counted a few times. The rearrangement links TRBV11-2 to TRBJ1-2; unclear D gene. CDR1 SGHAT and CDR2 FQNNGV come from the germline V gene. The V end was cut by 0 bases, the J end by 1 base, with 15 bases between. The CDR3 length is 17 residues. The CDR3 bases are TGTGCCAGCAGCTTAGATTATGTGGGCCTCGGTAACTATGGCTACACCTTC. It yields the protein CASSLDYVGLGNYGYTF. Supplemented by reference TRBV11-2 and TRBJ1-2, the full variable domain reads EAGVAQSPRYKIIEKRQSVAFWCNPISGHATLYWYQQILGQGPKLLIQFQNNGVVDDSQLPKDRFSAERLKGVDSTLKIQPAKLEDSAVYLCASSLDYVGLGNYGYTFGSGTRLTVV.

This clonotype appeared a few times. The chain is built from TRBV5-1 and TRBJ2-7; TRBD2 matches 11 bases. The V and J ends lost 0 bases and 2 bases, in that order; junction bases with no gene match: 4. This CDR3 is built from 16 residues. Germline V gene data show CDR1 as SGHRS and CDR2 as YFSETQ. The CDR3 DNA follows: TGCGCCAGCAGCTTGGTAGCGGGGGGGAGTACCTACGAGCAGTACTTC. This encodes CASSLVAGGSTYEQYF.

The chain carries TRBV7-9 and TRBJ2-4; D remains ambiguous. The J call may be incorrect, as the DNA end agrees better with TRBJ2-7. The CDR3 extends over 14 amino acids. Germline-derived CDR1 and CDR2 are SEHNR and FQNEAQ (reference sequence). CDR3 in amino acids: CASSPPDGYYEQYF. The CDR3, as DNA: TGTGCCAGCAGCCCCCCGGACGGGTATTACGAGCAGTACTTC.

In its sample, this clonotype was seen a few times. This rearrangement joins TRBV2 to TRBJ2-1; 8 nucleotides align to TRBD1. The CDR3 runs 14 residues. CDR1 is SNHLY and CDR2 is FYNNEI in the germline V gene. Trimming took 11 bases from V and 3 from J; bases not matched to a gene: 9. For the CDR3, the DNA is TGTGCCTGCCCCACTGGACAGGGCTACAATGAGCAGTTCTTC. Its translation: CACPTGQGYNEQFF.

This clonotype occurred a few times. V and J are TRBV5-1 and TRBJ2-7, with D possibly being TRBD1 (6 bases). V shed 6 bases and J shed 5 bases, with 15 bases lying between them. This CDR3 region has 13 residues. Germline values: CDR1 SGHRS, CDR2 YFSETQ. The CDR3 reads CASTPGDSHEQYF. CDR3 DNA: TGCGCCAGCACACCAGGGGATAGCCACGAGCAGTACTTC.

The chain couples TRBV20-1 to TRBJ2-1; tentatively, D is TRBD2 (6 bases). The V end lost 5 bases, the J end lost 3 bases, and 11 bases lay between the germline ends. Germline-derived CDR1 and CDR2 are DFQATT and SNEGSKA (reference sequence). CDR3 length: 13 residues. The CDR3 region has the DNA TGCAGTGCTTGGGTGGGAGGCTACAATGAGCAGTTCTTC. Protein: CSAWVGGYNEQFF.

This chain uses TRBV12-3 or TRBV12-4 with TRBJ2-5, with TRBD2 as a possible D gene (5 bases). Trimming stripped 5 bases from V and 1 base from J, with 11 bases between. The CDR3 spans 14 residues. The CDR3 DNA follows: TGTGCCAGCAGTCGGAGGAGTAGCCAAGAGACCCAGTACTTC. Translated, it gives CASSRRSSQETQYF.